Below are 21 T cell receptor beta chains sequenced from a single sample in a study of blood T cell repertoires in COVID-19. The assay was immunoSEQ multiplex PCR, and TCRdb's table has in-frame clones only and misses some. The sample lists 250,000 or so clones, around 84% occurring once. Material for sequencing was PBMCs or T cells enriched from blood (not recorded which). The receptor set was obtained from a man aged 35-49 years who had recovered from COVID-19.

The V call is TRBV12-5, the J call TRBJ1-2; the D is unclear. CDR1 is LGHNT and CDR2 is FRNRAP in the germline V gene. Trimming took 5 bases from V and 3 from J, leaving 10 bases between them. This CDR3 is built from 13 residues. In DNA, the CDR3 is TGTGCTAGTGGTCCGCCGGGTCACTATGGCTACACCTTC. This gives the protein CASGPPGHYGYTF.

V is TRBV19 and J is TRBJ1-1; 7 bases map to TRBD1. Trimming removed 5 bases from V and 4 bases from J; junction bases left unmatched: 7. Germline V gene lookup returns CDR1 LNHDA and CDR2 SQIVND (reference sequence). The CDR3 runs to 14 residues. This chain's CDR3 is CASSLGGRFTEAFF. The CDR3 nucleotides are TGTGCCAGTAGTTTAGGGGGCCGATTCACTGAAGCTTTCTTT.

The chain carries TRBV7-2 and TRBJ2-1, with TRBD1 matching 7 bases. Germline lookup yields CDR1 SGHTA and CDR2 FQGNSA. The V and J ends lost 3 bases and 8 bases, in that order; junction bases with no gene match: 7. The CDR3 totals 14 residues. The CDR3 sequence is CASSFRGLKDEQFF. The CDR3 DNA reads TGTGCCAGCAGCTTTAGGGGGCTCAAGGATGAGCAGTTCTTC.

This clone was observed once. V gene TRBV29-1 combines with J gene TRBJ2-1; D possibly corresponds to TRBD1 (5 bases). CDR1 is SQVTM, CDR2 ANQGSEA, per germline. The CDR3 runs to 13 residues. V lost 7 bases and J 5 bases, leaving 15 bases between the germline ends. CDR3 residues: CSAWGVLHNEQFF. The CDR3 DNA sequence: TGCAGCGCCTGGGGCGTCTTACACAATGAGCAGTTCTTC.

V usage is TRBV10-3 and J usage is TRBJ1-3; 7 nucleotides match TRBD1. Trimming cost V 4 bases and J 0 bases; bases outside gene matches: 3. The germline V gene has CDR1 ENHRY and CDR2 SYGVKD. This CDR3 spans 15 amino acids. The CDR3 loop reads CAISVGTDSGNTIYF. The CDR3 DNA reads TGTGCCATCAGTGTAGGGACAGACTCTGGAAACACCATATATTTT.

Turning to this clone: The sample has other DNA sequences that encode this CDR3 too. J is TRBJ1-6 and V is TRBV4-3; no clear D gene. Germline V CDR1 and CDR2: LGHNA, YSLEER. The CDR3 spans 13 residues. Trimming shortened V by 0 bases and J by 9 bases, and 6 bases separated the two germline ends. CDR3 nucleotides: TGCGCCAGCAGCCAAGATCCAGGTTCACCCCTCCACTTT. Amino acids: CASSQDPGSPLHF.

This chain joins TRBV18 and TRBJ2-5; possible D gene TRBD1, 6 bases. Trimming shortened V by 4 bases and J by 0 bases, and 12 bases separated the two germline ends. There are 15 residues in the CDR3. The germline CDR1 and CDR2 sequences are KGHSH and LQKENI. CDR3 amino acids: CASSQGGWYQETQYF. DNA for the CDR3: TGTGCCAGCTCACAAGGGGGATGGTACCAAGAGACCCAGTACTTC. The entire variable domain, with the rest obtained from reference TRBV18 and TRBJ2-5, is as follows: NAGVMQNPRHLVRRRGQEARLRCSPMKGHSHVYWYRQLPEEGLKFMVYLQKENIIDESGMPKERFSAEFPKEGPSILRIQQVVRGDSAAYFCASSQGGWYQETQYFGPGTRLLVL.

The rearrangement joins TRBV5-6 to TRBJ2-3; possible D gene TRBD1, 5 bases. Germline CDR1 and CDR2: SGHDT and YYEEEE. The V end was cut by 0 bases, the J end by 1 base, with 9 bases between. This CDR3 is 15 amino acids long. This CDR3 is CASSLGQWGTDTQYF. As DNA, the CDR3 is TGTGCCAGCAGCTTGGGACAGTGGGGCACAGATACGCAGTATTTT. The whole variable domain, remainder taken from reference TRBV5-6 and TRBJ2-3, is DAGVTQSPTHLIKTRGQQVTLRCSPKSGHDTVSWYQQALGQGPQFIFQYYEEEERQRGNFPDRFSGHQFPNYSSELNVNALLLGDSALYLCASSLGQWGTDTQYFGPGTRLTVL.

V and J are TRBV18 and TRBJ2-7, with D perhaps matching TRBD2 (5 bases). Germline CDR1 is KGHSH and CDR2 is LQKENI. The CDR3 sequence is 13 residues long. V shed 3 bases and J shed 3 bases, with 9 bases lying between them. CDR3 nucleotides: TGTGCCAGCTCACCTAGCGAGGGCTACGAGCAGTACTTC. This codes for CASSPSEGYEQYF.

This chain connects TRBV7-9 to TRBJ2-1; the match to TRBD1 covers 7 bases. CDR1 is SEHNR, CDR2 FQNEAQ, per germline (reference sequence). Trimming removed 8 bases from V and 3 bases from J; junction bases left unmatched: 1. This CDR3 region has 12 residues. CDR3 in amino acids: CASGTVYNEQFF. As DNA, the CDR3 is TGTGCCAGCGGGACAGTCTACAATGAGCAGTTCTTC.

The V gene is TRBV5-3, the J gene TRBJ1-2, with 8 bases matching TRBD1. TRBV5-3 is sorted into the ORF group, with uncertain function. V was pared by 3 bases and J by 1 base, with 8 bases of the junction left unmatched. This CDR3 comprises 16 residues. CDR3 bases: TGTGCCAGAAGCTCGCGGCACAGGGGGATTAACTATGGCTACACCTTC. This gives the protein CARSSRHRGINYGYTF.

This chain connects TRBV27 to TRBJ1-1; D unclear. Germline CDR1 and CDR2: MNHEY and SMNVEV (reference sequence). V was cut by 8 bases and J by 3 bases, with 13 bases left in between. The CDR3 has 13 residues. The DNA for the CDR3 is TGTGCCAGCGGGCGGGTGAGCTACACTGAAGCTTTCTTT. It yields the protein CASGRVSYTEAFF.

The V call is TRBV4-1, the J call TRBJ1-4, with 10 bases aligning to TRBD1. J was trimmed by 0 bases and V by 1 base; bases with no gene match: 11. CDR1 and CDR2 from the germline V gene are MGHRA and YSYEKL. The CDR3 totals 20 residues. The CDR3 nucleotides are TGCGCCAGCAGCCAAGTTAGGACAGGGGGTGGAAGGTCAACTAATGAAAAACTGTTTTTT. Encoded protein: CASSQVRTGGGRSTNEKLFF.

The chain carries TRBV28 and TRBJ1-6; 9 nucleotides agree with TRBD1. CDR3 length: 15 amino acids. Trimming at V came to 7 bases and at J to 9 bases, leaving 10 bases not matched to a gene. The germline gives CDR1 MDHEN, CDR2 SYDVKM. The CDR3 protein is CASTLGGQGLSPLHF. DNA for the CDR3: TGTGCCAGCACCCTTGGGGGACAGGGCCTTTCACCCCTCCACTTT. Complete variable domain (other parts from reference TRBV28 and TRBJ1-6): DVKVTQSSRYLVKRTGEKVFLECVQDMDHENMFWYRQDPGLGLRLIYFSYDVKMKEKGDIPEGYSVSREKKERFSLILESASTNQTSMYLCASTLGGQGLSPLHFGNGTRLTVT.

This clone came up once. This rearrangement joins TRBV30 to TRBJ1-3; 9 bases are a match to TRBD1. V shed 1 base, J shed 4 bases, and the junction held 8 bases outside the gene matches. This CDR3 region has 16 residues. CDR1 is GTSNPN, CDR2 SVGIG, per germline (reference sequence). The CDR3 DNA follows: TGTGCCTGGAGTGACCGCCGGACAGGGGTCGGAAACACCATATATTTT. This gives the protein CAWSDRRTGVGNTIYF. The full variable domain, with the rest looked up from reference TRBV30 and TRBJ1-3, is SQTIHQWPATLVQPVGSPLSLECTVEGTSNPNLYWYRQAAGRGLQLLFYSVGIGQISSEVPQNLSASRPQDRQFILSSKKLLLSDSGFYLCAWSDRRTGVGNTIYFGEGSWLTVV.

The J gene is TRBJ1-2, the V gene TRBV19; TRBD1 agrees at 8 bases. Germline V lookup: CDR1 LNHDA, CDR2 SQIVND (reference sequence). This CDR3 spans 11 amino acids. J gave up 4 bases and V 11 bases, and 3 bases lay outside the gene matches. CDR3 amino acids: CAGGTGYGYTF. The CDR3 bases are TGTGCCGGCGGGACAGGCTATGGCTACACCTTC.

This clone was found a few times. The chain links TRBV3-1 (or the pseudogene TRBV3-2) to TRBJ2-7, with TRBD1 as a possible D gene (7 bases). This CDR3 region has 17 residues. Germline CDR1 LGHDT, CDR2 YNNKEL (reference sequence). Between the trimmed V and J ends, which lost 2 bases and 9 bases, there was a span of 26 bases. The CDR3 region is CASSQSSRNRGGLGQYF. Written as DNA, the CDR3 is TGTGCCAGCAGCCAATCTTCCCGGAACAGGGGAGGCTTGGGGCAGTACTTC.

This clone was seen only once. The chain uses TRBV29-1 and TRBJ2-5; D is unresolved. The CDR3 has 10 amino acids. Trimming shortened V by 3 bases and J by 5 bases, and 4 bases separated the two germline ends. Germline CDR1 is SQVTM and CDR2 is ANQGSEA. Written as DNA, the CDR3 is TGCAGCGTTGAGAGGGAGACCCAGTACTTC. Residues: CSVERETQYF.

This chain connects TRBV7-2 to TRBJ1-2; D is unresolved. Trimming took off 5 bases at V and 6 bases at J, with 13 bases between the two ends. Germline CDR1 is SGHTA and CDR2 is FQGNSA. The CDR3 spans 13 residues. DNA for the CDR3: TGTGCCAGCAGCCCACAGATAAGTAATGGCTACACCTTC. Protein product: CASSPQISNGYTF.

The chain employs TRBV7-3 and TRBJ2-6; D perhaps matches TRBD2 (5 bases). The germline gives CDR1 SGHTA, CDR2 FQGTGA. The CDR3 extends over 16 amino acids. The ends were cut back, 5 bases at V and 4 bases at J, with 15 bases in the middle. CDR3 region: CASSPSGFIGANVLTF. Here the CDR3 DNA reads TGTGCCAGCAGCCCCTCGGGGTTCATAGGGGCCAACGTCCTGACTTTC. Using reference TRBV7-3 and TRBJ2-6 for the parts outside the CDR3, the full variable domain is GAGVSQTPSNKVTEKGKYVELRCDPISGHTALYWYRQSLGQGPEFLIYFQGTGAADDSGLPNDRFFAVRPEGSVSTLKIQRTERGDSAVYLCASSPSGFIGANVLTFGAGSRLTVL.

The gene calls are TRBV5-1 and TRBJ2-1; 10 nucleotides align to TRBD2. This CDR3 contains 14 residues. Germline CDR1 reads SGHRS; CDR2 reads YFSETQ. V trimming: 4 bases; J trimming: 6 bases; junction bases outside the gene matches: 4. The DNA for the CDR3 is TGCGCCAGCAGCGTCACTAGCGGGGTCAATGAGCAGTTCTTC. Translated, it gives CASSVTSGVNEQFF.